What follows are 25 T cell receptor beta chains derived from one specimen sequenced in a study of blood T cell repertoires in COVID-19. Data came from immunoSEQ multiplex PCR; TCRdb stores just in-frame clones and leaves some out. The sample shows roughly 190,000 clones, more than 75% of them seen only once. The specimen sequenced was peripheral blood. Source of these receptors: a man aged 40-50 years with active or convalescent COVID-19.

The V and J genes are TRBV28 and TRBJ2-1; D possibly corresponds to TRBD2 (6 bases). The V gene lost 7 bases and the J gene lost 5 bases, with 15 bases spanning the gap. The CDR3 has 14 residues. Per germline, CDR1 MDHEN and CDR2 SYDVKM. This chain's CDR3 is CASTSSGRDNEQFF. For the CDR3, the DNA is TGTGCCAGCACCTCGAGCGGGCGCGACAATGAGCAGTTCTTC.

This chain uses TRBV28 with TRBJ1-3; tentatively, D is TRBD1 (5 bases). Looked up from germline, CDR1 is MDHEN and CDR2 is SYDVKM. Trimming cost V 6 bases and J 6 bases, with 18 bases left between them. The CDR3 contains 15 residues. CDR3 coding DNA: TGTGCCAGCAGCCCCCCCGGGGGGGTTGAAAACACCATATATTTT. Translating it yields CASSPPGGVENTIYF.

The rearrangement uses TRBV11-1 and TRBJ1-2; maybe TRBD1 (6 bases). The germline V gene has CDR1 SGHAT and CDR2 FQDESV (reference sequence). The CDR3 spans 15 residues. V gave up 5 bases and J gave up 6 bases, with 19 bases separating them. This chain's CDR3 is CASSLVAGGGNGYTF. CDR3 bases: TGTGCCAGCAGCCTCGTGGCGGGGGGCGGTAATGGCTACACCTTC. The variable domain in full, completed from reference TRBV11-1 and TRBJ1-2, reads EAEVAQSPRYKITEKSQAVAFWCDPISGHATLYWYRQILGQGPELLVQFQDESVVDDSQLPKDRFSAERLKGVDSTLKIQPAELGDSAMYLCASSLVAGGGNGYTFGSGTRLTVV.

Notes on this clone: The sample contains more than one DNA sequence encoding this CDR3. The V and J genes are TRBV3-1 (or the pseudogene TRBV3-2) and TRBJ1-5; no clear D gene. The CDR3 runs to 14 residues. Germline loops: CDR1 LGHDT, CDR2 YNNKEL (reference sequence). The ends were cut back, 1 base at V and 2 bases at J, with 6 bases in the middle. CDR3 bases: TGTGCCAGCAGCCAAGTCGGAGGCAATCAGCCCCAGCATTTT. This codes for CASSQVGGNQPQHF.

The rearrangement uses TRBV29-1 and TRBJ1-1; D possibly corresponds to TRBD1 (5 bases). Germline V gives CDR1 SQVTM, CDR2 ANQGSEA. V was pared by 7 bases and J by 0 bases, with 18 bases between. The CDR3 spans 15 residues. CDR3 nucleotide sequence: TGCAGCGCTCTTTCGGGACTGCTTATGAACACTGAAGCTTTCTTT. Residues: CSALSGLLMNTEAFF.

DNA for the CDR3: TGCAGTGCTCTTTCAGGGCCTGAGCAGTTCTTC. This translates into CSALSGPEQFF. The V and J genes are TRBV20-1 and TRBJ2-1; maybe TRBD1 (5 bases). The CDR3 runs 11 residues. Germline V gene data show CDR1 as DFQATT and CDR2 as SNEGSKA (reference sequence). V was cut by 5 bases and J by 9 bases, with 11 bases left in between.

The CDR3: CASSPRTGLYNSPLHF. CDR3 coding DNA: TGTGCCAGCAGTCCGAGGACAGGGCTCTATAATTCACCCCTCCACTTT. V usage is TRBV27 and J usage is TRBJ1-6; TRBD1 matches at 8 bases. Germline CDR1 and CDR2: MNHEY and SMNVEV (reference sequence). Trimming removed 5 bases from V and 3 bases from J; junction bases left unmatched: 6. This CDR3 region has 16 residues.

A single count supports this clone. The gene calls are TRBV5-1 and TRBJ2-3; 7 nucleotides line up with TRBD2. The CDR3 is 16 residues long. Germline V CDR1 and CDR2: SGHRS, YFSETQ. The V and J ends lost 4 bases and 6 bases, in that order; junction bases with no gene match: 14. The CDR3 sequence is CASSREDSRGPDTQYF. CDR3 DNA: TGCGCCAGCAGCCGGGAGGACTCCCGGGGACCTGATACGCAGTATTTT.

This chain links TRBV5-1 with TRBJ2-2, with no clear D. Germline V gene data show CDR1 as SGHRS and CDR2 as YFSETQ. This CDR3 has 13 residues. V gave up 4 bases and J gave up 8 bases, with 12 bases separating them. DNA of the CDR3: TGCGCCAGCAGCATATCGCTTCTAGGGGAGCTGTTTTTT. The encoded protein is CASSISLLGELFF.

This sequence joins TRBV27 and TRBJ1-2; the match to TRBD1 covers 9 bases. Germline lookup yields CDR1 MNHEY and CDR2 SMNVEV (reference sequence). V trimming: 4 bases; J trimming: 4 bases; junction bases outside the gene matches: 10. This CDR3 has 16 residues. The CDR3 reads CASSWVRDREGYGYTF. DNA for the CDR3: TGTGCCAGCAGTTGGGTCCGGGACAGGGAGGGCTATGGCTACACCTTC.

The chain couples TRBV3-1 (or the pseudogene TRBV3-2) to TRBJ1-1, with 9 bases matching TRBD1. The V gene's germline CDR1 is LGHDT and CDR2 YNNKEL (reference sequence). With V trimmed by 1 base and J by 4 bases, 4 bases remained unmatched. This CDR3 region has 15 residues. The CDR3 DNA reads as TGTGCCAGCAGCCAAGGGACAGGGGCGGTCACTGAAGCTTTCTTT. Residues: CASSQGTGAVTEAFF.

The V call is TRBV7-9, the J call TRBJ1-2; the D gene is possibly TRBD1 (5 bases). CDR1 and CDR2 (germline): SEHNR, FQNEAQ (reference sequence). Trimming pared 5 bases from V and 4 bases from J, leaving 8 bases between. The CDR3 runs 12 residues. The CDR3 DNA reads as TGTGCCAGCAGCACCGACAGCTATGGCTACACCTTC. Encoded protein: CASSTDSYGYTF.

V and J are TRBV3-1 (or the pseudogene TRBV3-2) and TRBJ2-7; a possible D gene is TRBD2 (6 bases). The germline CDR1 and CDR2 sequences are LGHDT and YNNKEL (reference sequence). Trimming cost V 3 bases and J 4 bases, with 7 bases left between them. The CDR3 totals 12 residues. The DNA for the CDR3 is TGTGCCAGCAGCCAGCGGGGATACGAGCAGTACTTC. It specifies CASSQRGYEQYF.

The chain joins TRBV11-2 to TRBJ1-2; 9 nucleotides match TRBD1. The junction had 12 bases not matched to a gene; V was cut back by 5 bases and J by 8 bases. Germline V lookup: CDR1 SGHAT, CDR2 FQNNGV. The CDR3 spans 15 residues. DNA of the CDR3: TGTGCCAGCAGCCCATTAACAGGGGGCGTAAGGGGCTACACCTTC. Translated, it gives CASSPLTGGVRGYTF. Full variable domain (outside the CDR3, taken from reference TRBV11-2 and TRBJ1-2): EAGVAQSPRYKIIEKRQSVAFWCNPISGHATLYWYQQILGQGPKLLIQFQNNGVVDDSQLPKDRFSAERLKGVDSTLKIQPAKLEDSAVYLCASSPLTGGVRGYTFGSGTRLTVV.

The CDR3 protein is CASSQDYGVLNQPQHF. The DNA for the CDR3 is TGCGCCAGCAGCCAAGATTATGGAGTCCTCAATCAGCCCCAGCATTTT. The gene calls are TRBV4-3 and TRBJ1-5; D is undetermined. Trimming removed 0 bases at V and 3 bases at J, with 12 bases between. CDR1 is LGHNA and CDR2 is YSLEER in the germline V gene. This CDR3 spans 16 amino acids.

The table lists this clone with a few counts. The CDR3 coding sequence is TGTGCCAGCAGTAGATTAAATCGGGACACCAACTATGGCTACACCTTC. Translation gives CASSRLNRDTNYGYTF. The V and J genes are TRBV27 and TRBJ1-2, with D tentatively TRBD1 (6 bases). This CDR3 contains 16 residues. V lost 5 bases and J 2 bases, leaving 18 bases between the germline ends. The germline gives CDR1 MNHEY, CDR2 SMNVEV (reference sequence).

V usage is TRBV19 and J usage is TRBJ2-4; possibly TRBD2 for D (6 bases). The CDR3 runs 14 residues. V was trimmed by 4 bases and J by 8 bases, leaving 15 bases between them. From germline, CDR1 is LNHDA and CDR2 SQIVND (reference sequence). CDR3 sequence (DNA): TGTGCCAGTAGTAGCGGGGTAGGGATCGACATTCAGTACTTC. Translation: CASSSGVGIDIQYF.

The rearrangement uses TRBV6-5 and TRBJ2-1, with D possibly matching TRBD2 (6 bases). V was clipped by 0 bases and J by 9 bases, with 15 bases between them. The CDR3 loop spans 15 amino acids. CDR1 and CDR2 from the germline V gene are MNHEY and SVGAGI. CDR3 residues: CASSYSSGALGEQFF. CDR3 nucleotide sequence: TGTGCCAGCAGTTACTCGTCGGGAGCCTTAGGTGAGCAGTTCTTC.

V gene TRBV11-3 combines with J gene TRBJ2-7; the D gene is possibly TRBD1 (5 bases). The ends were cut back, 1 base at V and 1 base at J, with 14 bases in the middle. Per the germline V gene, CDR1 is SGHNT and CDR2 is YENEEA. The CDR3 length is 16 residues. The chain's CDR3 is CASSLVVGVSSYEQYF. DNA for the CDR3: TGTGCCAGCAGCTTAGTAGTAGGGGTATCGTCCTACGAGCAGTACTTC.

The chain recombines TRBV28 with TRBJ1-5; the D gene is possibly TRBD1 (5 bases). V dropped 4 bases and J dropped 5 bases, with 15 bases sitting between them. Germline assignment: CDR1 MDHEN and CDR2 SYDVKM. This CDR3 has 15 amino acids. In DNA, the CDR3 is TGTGCCAGCAGTTCTCCTGGGACTTTGCATCAGCCCCAGCATTTT. It codes for CASSSPGTLHQPQHF.

This chain links TRBV12-3 or TRBV12-4 with TRBJ2-7, with D possibly being TRBD1 (6 bases). The CDR3 has 12 amino acids. The V end lost 6 bases, the J end lost 8 bases, and 14 bases lay between the germline ends. The CDR3 protein is CASSAQGFKQYF. CDR3 DNA: TGTGCCAGCAGCGCACAGGGATTCAAGCAGTACTTC.

The chain recombines TRBV3-1 (or the pseudogene TRBV3-2) with TRBJ2-7, with 10 bases identical to TRBD2. The CDR3 extends over 14 amino acids. V trimming: 5 bases; J trimming: 3 bases; junction bases outside the gene matches: 4. Germline V lookup: CDR1 LGHDT, CDR2 YNNKEL (reference sequence). The CDR3 sequence: CASSVSGGNYEQYF. Written as DNA, the CDR3 is TGTGCCAGCAGCGTTAGCGGGGGGAACTACGAGCAGTACTTC.

The gene calls are TRBV12-3 or TRBV12-4 and TRBJ1-2; possibly TRBD1 for D (5 bases). The ends were cut back, 6 bases at V and 6 bases at J, with 11 bases in the middle. The CDR3 runs 12 residues. CDR3 region: CASSLDSHGYTF. The CDR3 DNA sequence: TGTGCCAGCAGCCTAGACAGCCATGGCTACACCTTC.

This clone was picked up one time. The V and J genes are TRBV29-1 and TRBJ2-7; D is perhaps TRBD1 (5 bases). The CDR3 has 13 amino acids. The germline V gene has CDR1 SQVTM and CDR2 ANQGSEA. V lost 2 bases and J lost 5, with 13 bases in between. The CDR3 region is CSVENQGFHEQYF. Written as DNA, the CDR3 is TGCAGCGTTGAAAACCAGGGTTTCCACGAGCAGTACTTC.

V is TRBV11-3 and J is TRBJ2-1; D ambiguous. V lost 5 bases and J 0 bases, leaving 11 bases between the germline ends. This CDR3 region has 15 residues. Per germline, CDR1 SGHNT and CDR2 YENEEA. The chain's CDR3 is CASSRRRSSYNEQFF. CDR3 nucleotide sequence: TGTGCCAGCAGCCGGAGAAGGAGCTCCTACAATGAGCAGTTCTTC.